Below, 11 T cell receptor beta chains from the same sample are listed, as sequenced in a study of graft-versus-host responses after intestinal transplantation. The data were produced by immunoSEQ multiplex PCR, yet TCRdb's version contains in-frame clones alone and is incomplete. There are fewer than 120,000 clones in the sample; 93% occur only once, and roughly 0.5% lies in the top ten. These receptors have no identified antigens. The sample in question was unstimulated CD8+ T cells sorted from spleen or lymph node cells, obtained before intestinal transplant. The receptor set was obtained from a human donor who received an intestinal transplant.

The chain recombines TRBV29-1 with TRBJ1-2; D is perhaps TRBD1 (5 bases). Germline values: CDR1 SQVTM, CDR2 ANQGSEA. This CDR3 contains 13 residues. Trimming stripped 7 bases from V and 0 bases from J, with 12 bases between. This CDR3 reads CSAPGGTNYGYTF. For the CDR3, the DNA is TGCAGCGCCCCCGGGGGGACTAACTATGGCTACACCTTC.

The CDR3 region is CASSSHPGLYAAKNIQYF. The CDR3 DNA reads as TGTGCCAGCAGCTCTCACCCGGGACTCTATGCGGCCAAAAACATTCAGTACTTC. The rearrangement uses TRBV7-9 and TRBJ2-4, with a tentative D call TRBD2 (6 bases). In germline, CDR1 is SEHNR, CDR2 FQNEAQ (reference sequence). The CDR3 sequence is 18 residues long. Deletions cut 4 bases from V and 1 base from J, with 20 bases between.

The chain uses TRBV27 and TRBJ2-7; D call uncertain. The CDR3 consists of 13 residues. V gave up 3 bases and J gave up 3 bases, with 9 bases separating them. Germline CDR1 MNHEY, CDR2 SMNVEV (reference sequence). The CDR3 DNA sequence: TGTGCCAGCAGTTTTGGGCAGTACTACGAGCAGTACTTC. It specifies CASSFGQYYEQYF.

The rearrangement links TRBV7-8 to TRBJ2-1; tentatively, D is TRBD1 (5 bases). The CDR3 runs 15 residues. Germline values: CDR1 SGHVS, CDR2 FQNEAQ. Trimming stripped 5 bases from V and 5 bases from J, with 16 bases between. The CDR3 loop is CASSRVGLGHNEQFF. In nucleotides, the CDR3 is TGTGCCAGCAGCCGCGTGGGGCTAGGGCACAATGAGCAGTTCTTC.

This rearrangement joins TRBV18 to TRBJ2-6, with D perhaps matching TRBD1 (6 bases). Germline values: CDR1 KGHSH, CDR2 LQKENI. The CDR3 is 12 residues long. The CDR3 DNA follows: TGTGCTACAGGGAACGGGGCCAACGTCCTGACTTTC. The encoded protein is CATGNGANVLTF.

The chain links TRBV18 to TRBJ2-1; the D is unclear. CDR1 is KGHSH and CDR2 is LQKENI in the germline V gene. Between the trimmed V and J ends, which lost 1 base and 8 bases, there was a span of 6 bases. This CDR3 is built from 12 residues. CDR3 residues: CASSPLADEQFF. CDR3 in DNA: TGTGCCAGCTCACCACTTGCGGATGAGCAGTTCTTC.

The J gene is TRBJ2-1, the V gene TRBV28; D not certain. The CDR3 is 15 amino acids. In germline, CDR1 is MDHEN, CDR2 SYDVKM. V shed 2 bases and J shed 0 bases, with 8 bases lying between them. In DNA, the CDR3 is TGTGCCAGCAGTTTAGACTTAAGCTCCTACAATGAGCAGTTCTTC. Translated: CASSLDLSSYNEQFF.

The V call is TRBV2, the J call TRBJ1-4; no definite D call. V was clipped by 7 bases and J by 1 base, with 7 bases between them. From germline, CDR1 is SNHLY and CDR2 FYNNEI. This CDR3 region has 13 residues. The CDR3 DNA reads TGTGCCAGCATGGGTCAAACTAATGAAAAACTGTTTTTT. As protein: CASMGQTNEKLFF.

This chain connects TRBV10-3 to TRBJ1-1; 8 bases line up with TRBD1. The ends lost 5 bases at V and 0 bases at J; junction bases unmatched: 5. Germline CDR1 is ENHRY and CDR2 is SYGVKD. There are 15 residues in the CDR3. CDR3: CAISPGTGLNTEAFF. The CDR3 DNA follows: TGTGCCATCAGTCCCGGGACAGGATTGAACACTGAAGCTTTCTTT.

The chain couples TRBV7-9 to TRBJ2-7, with no clear D. Germline values: CDR1 SEHNR, CDR2 FQNEAQ (reference sequence). CDR3 length: 11 residues. Trimming pared 5 bases from V and 6 bases from J, leaving 8 bases between. The CDR3 loop reads CASSRTGEQYF. In DNA form, the CDR3 reads TGTGCCAGCAGCCGGACGGGCGAGCAGTACTTC.

This chain joins TRBV10-1 and TRBJ2-2; 8 nucleotides align to TRBD1. V lost 6 bases to trimming and J lost 0 bases; unmatched junction nucleotides: 0. CDR3 length: 14 amino acids. Germline V gene lookup returns CDR1 WNHNN and CDR2 SYGVQD (reference sequence). The CDR3, as DNA: TGCGCCAGCAGGACAGGGGCGAACACCGGGGAGCTGTTTTTT. This encodes CASRTGANTGELFF.